This TCR beta chain was obtained from a study of cytomegalovirus exposure and HLA in healthy donors. It was with 60 Vbeta and 13 Jbeta primers that the PCR ran. Sequencing used immunoSEQ multiplex PCR; TCRdb keeps in-frame clones, though not all of them. The table records around 170,000 clones, roughly 78% of them present only once. In germline, CDR1 is MDHEN, CDR2 SYDVKM. The ends lost 6 bases at V and 2 bases at J; junction bases unmatched: 7. This CDR3 is 16 amino acids long. This clone appeared once. The target antigen is unknown. Overall study findings and caveats: The investigators catalogued about 170 TCR beta chains as cytomegalovirus-associated. HLA alleles showed associations with about 15,000 TCR beta sequences in a later analysis, at a 0.05 false discovery rate.

The clonotype comes from a woman aged 50 to 65 in good health and CMV-seropositive. The gene calls are TRBV28 and TRBJ1-5; 10 nucleotides agree with TRBD1. Material: PBMCs. In DNA form, the CDR3 reads TGTGCCAGCAGCTCGGACAGGGGGAAGGGCAATCAGCCCCAGCATTTT. Translation gives CASSSDRGKGNQPQHF.